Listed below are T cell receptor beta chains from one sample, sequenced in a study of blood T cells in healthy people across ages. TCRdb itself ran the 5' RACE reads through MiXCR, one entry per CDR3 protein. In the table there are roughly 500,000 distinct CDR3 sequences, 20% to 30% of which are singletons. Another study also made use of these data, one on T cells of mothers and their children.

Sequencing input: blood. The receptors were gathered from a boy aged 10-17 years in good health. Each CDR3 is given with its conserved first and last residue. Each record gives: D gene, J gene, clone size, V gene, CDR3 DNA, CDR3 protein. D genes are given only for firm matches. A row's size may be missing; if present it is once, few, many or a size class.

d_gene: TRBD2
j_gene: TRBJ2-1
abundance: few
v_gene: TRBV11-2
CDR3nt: TGTGCCAGCAGCTTAGATAGGGAGGGTTCGCAGTTCTTC
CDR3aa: CASSLDREGSQFF

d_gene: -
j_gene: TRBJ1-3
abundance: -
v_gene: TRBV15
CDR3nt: TGTGCCACCAGCATATCCGGGGTCTCAATGAACACCATATATTTT
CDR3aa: CATSISGVSMNTIYF

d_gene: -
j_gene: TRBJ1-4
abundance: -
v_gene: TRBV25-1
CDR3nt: TGTGCCAGCAGTGAATACCTTAATGAAAAACTGTTTTTT
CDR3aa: CASSEYLNEKLFF

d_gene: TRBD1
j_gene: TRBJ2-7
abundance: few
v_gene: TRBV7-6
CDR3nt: TGTGCCAGCAGGAGCGACAGGGGCTCCTACGAGCAGTACTTC
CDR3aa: CASRSDRGSYEQYF

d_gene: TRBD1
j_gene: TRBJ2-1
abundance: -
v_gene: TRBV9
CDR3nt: TGTGCCAGCAGCGTGACAGGGCAGGTCAATGAGCAGTTCTTC
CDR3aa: CASSVTGQVNEQFF

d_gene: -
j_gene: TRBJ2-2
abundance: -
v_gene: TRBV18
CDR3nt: TGTGCCAGCTCACCAACTCCAGGGTACGCGAACACCGGGGAGCTGTTTTTT
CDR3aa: CASSPTPGYANTGELFF

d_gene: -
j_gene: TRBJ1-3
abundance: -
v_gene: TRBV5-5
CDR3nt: TGTGCCAGCAGCTTGGAGCAGGTGGGAAACACCATATATTTT
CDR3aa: CASSLEQVGNTIYF

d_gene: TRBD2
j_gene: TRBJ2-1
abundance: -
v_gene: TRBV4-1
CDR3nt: TGCGCCAGCAGCCAAGATCATGGACTAGCGGAAGGAAGATCCTACAATGAGCAGTTCTTC
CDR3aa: CASSQDHGLAEGRSYNEQFF

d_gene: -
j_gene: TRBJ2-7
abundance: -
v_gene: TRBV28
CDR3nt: TGTGCCAGCAGTCTACTTACCCCCTACGGGCAGTACTTC
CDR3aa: CASSLLTPYGQYF

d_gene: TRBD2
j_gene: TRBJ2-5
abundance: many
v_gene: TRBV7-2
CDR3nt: TGTGCCAGCAGCTTCTGGAGACTAGCGGGGCTACAAGAGACCCAGTACTTC
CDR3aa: CASSFWRLAGLQETQYF

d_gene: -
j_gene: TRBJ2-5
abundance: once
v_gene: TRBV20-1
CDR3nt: TGCAGTGCTAGAGAGAGACGGGGGATTGGAGAGACCCAGTACTTC
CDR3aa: CSARERRGIGETQYF

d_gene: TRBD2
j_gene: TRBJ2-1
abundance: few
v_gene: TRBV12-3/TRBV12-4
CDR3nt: TGTGCCAGCAGTTTAGCGGGGAGACTAGCGGGAGAGCAGTTCTTC
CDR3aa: CASSLAGRLAGEQFF

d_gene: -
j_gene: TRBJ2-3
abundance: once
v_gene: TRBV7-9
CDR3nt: TGTGCCAGCAGCCAGTTCGTGGGGATCACAGATACGCAGTATTTT
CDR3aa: CASSQFVGITDTQYF

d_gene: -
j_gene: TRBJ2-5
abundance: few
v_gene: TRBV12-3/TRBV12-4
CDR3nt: TGTGCCAGCAGTTTATTGCAGGGGCTGGGAGAGACCCAGTACTTC
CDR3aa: CASSLLQGLGETQYF

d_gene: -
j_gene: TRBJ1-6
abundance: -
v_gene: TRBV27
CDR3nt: TGTGCCAGCAGTTTAGGGCTTTCACCCCTCCACTTT
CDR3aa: CASSLGLSPLHF

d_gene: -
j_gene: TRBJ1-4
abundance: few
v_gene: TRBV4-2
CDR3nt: TGTGCCAGCAGCCAAACAGGGGAAAAACTGTTTTTT
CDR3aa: CASSQTGEKLFF

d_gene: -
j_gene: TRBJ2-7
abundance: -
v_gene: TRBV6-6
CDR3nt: TGTGCCAGCAACTTAGGTGGGTTCAACGAGCAGTACTTC
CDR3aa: CASNLGGFNEQYF

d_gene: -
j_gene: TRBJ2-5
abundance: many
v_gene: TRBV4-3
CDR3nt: TGCGCCAGCAGCCAAGAGGGGCAGACCCAGTACTTC
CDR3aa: CASSQEGQTQYF

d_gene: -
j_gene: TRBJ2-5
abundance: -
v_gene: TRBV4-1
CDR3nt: TGCGCCAGCAGCCAAGTTCTAGTCGTTATGGAGACCCAGTACTTC
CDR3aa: CASSQVLVVMETQYF

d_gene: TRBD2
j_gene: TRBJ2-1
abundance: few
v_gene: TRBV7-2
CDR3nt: TGTGCCAGCAGCTCCCACACTAGCGGAGTCGACAATGAGCAGTTCTTC
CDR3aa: CASSSHTSGVDNEQFF

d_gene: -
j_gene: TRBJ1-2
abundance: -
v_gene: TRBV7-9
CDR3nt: TGTGCCAGCAGCGATACGAGAGGGCACGGATCTAACTATGGCTACACCTTC
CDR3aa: CASSDTRGHGSNYGYTF

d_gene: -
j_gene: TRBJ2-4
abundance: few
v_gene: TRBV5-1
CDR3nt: TGCGCCAGCAGCTTGGAGGGCAGCAAAAACATTCAGTACTTC
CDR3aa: CASSLEGSKNIQYF

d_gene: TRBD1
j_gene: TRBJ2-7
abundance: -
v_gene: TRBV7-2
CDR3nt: TGTGCCAGCAGCGCCGGGACAGTCTACGAGCAGTACTTC
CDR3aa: CASSAGTVYEQYF

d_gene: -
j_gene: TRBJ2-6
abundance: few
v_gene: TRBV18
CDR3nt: TGTGCCAGCTCACCTTTCGGACAGACCCCCTCTGGGGCCAACGTCCTGACTTTC
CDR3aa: CASSPFGQTPSGANVLTF

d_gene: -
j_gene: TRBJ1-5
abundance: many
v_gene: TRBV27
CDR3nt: TGTGCCAGTCGGGACCCCTCCTATAGCAATCAGCCCCAGCATTTT
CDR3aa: CASRDPSYSNQPQHF

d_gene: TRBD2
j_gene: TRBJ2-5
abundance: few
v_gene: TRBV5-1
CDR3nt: TGCGCCAGCAGCAAAAGGACTAGCGGGGGGGTCGAAGAGACCCAGTACTTC
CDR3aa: CASSKRTSGGVEETQYF

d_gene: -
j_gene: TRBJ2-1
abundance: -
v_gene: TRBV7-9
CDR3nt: TGTGCCAGCAGCCGGGACTCCGGAGTCGGAGAGCAGTTCTTC
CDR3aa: CASSRDSGVGEQFF

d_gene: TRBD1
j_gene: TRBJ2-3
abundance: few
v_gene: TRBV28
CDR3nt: TGTGCCAGCAGTTTCGACAGGGCGGCTCCAGATACGCAGTATTTT
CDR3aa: CASSFDRAAPDTQYF

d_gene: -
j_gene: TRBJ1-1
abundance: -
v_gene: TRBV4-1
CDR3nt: TGCGCCAGCAGCCAAGGGACAGAAATGAACACTGAAGCTTTCTTT
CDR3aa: CASSQGTEMNTEAFF

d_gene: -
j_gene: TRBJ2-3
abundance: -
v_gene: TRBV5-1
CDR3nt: TGCGCCAGCAGCCCCCTCGTGGCCGATACGCAGTATTTT
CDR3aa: CASSPLVADTQYF